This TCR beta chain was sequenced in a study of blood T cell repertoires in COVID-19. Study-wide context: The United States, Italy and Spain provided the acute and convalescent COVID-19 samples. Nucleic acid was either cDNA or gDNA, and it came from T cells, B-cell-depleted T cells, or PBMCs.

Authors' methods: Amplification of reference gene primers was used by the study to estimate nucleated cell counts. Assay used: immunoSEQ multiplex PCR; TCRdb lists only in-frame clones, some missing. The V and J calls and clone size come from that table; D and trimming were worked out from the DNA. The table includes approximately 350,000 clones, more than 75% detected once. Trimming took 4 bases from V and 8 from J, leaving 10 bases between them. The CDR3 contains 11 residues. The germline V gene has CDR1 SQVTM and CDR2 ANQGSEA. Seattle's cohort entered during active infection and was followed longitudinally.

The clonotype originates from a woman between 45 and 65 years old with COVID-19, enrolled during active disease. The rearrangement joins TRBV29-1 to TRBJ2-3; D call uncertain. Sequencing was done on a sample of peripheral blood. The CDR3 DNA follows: TGCAGCGTTGGACCTAGTGGTACGCAGTATTTT. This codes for CSVGPSGTQYF.